The 16 T cell receptor beta chains below all came from one sample that was sequenced in a study of CD8 T cells in Susac syndrome. RNA was extracted with the RNeasy kit, and a quantity of roughly 0.5 to 1 ug was reverse transcribed using random hexamers. MiXCR, run by TCRdb on the immunoSEQ multiplex PCR reads, gives a single entry per CDR3 protein. The table lists around 170,000 distinct CDR3 sequences, about 91% of them singletons. The sample comprised CD4+ T cells from PBMCs. The receptors stem from a human donor in good health.

The chain joins TRBV7-2 to TRBJ1-5; no firm D call. Germline loops: CDR1 SGHTA, CDR2 FQGNSA. This CDR3 is 13 amino acids long. V lost 4 bases to trimming and J lost 6 bases, with 10 bases between them. The CDR3 reads CASSSVWGQPQHF. The CDR3 DNA reads TGTGCCAGCAGCTCTGTTTGGGGTCAGCCCCAGCATTTT. The complete variable domain, with remaining parts taken from reference TRBV7-2 and TRBJ1-5, reads GAGVSQSPSNKVTEKGKDVELRCDPISGHTALYWYRQSLGQGLEFLIYFQGNSAPDKSGLPSDRFSAERTGGSVSTLTIQRTQQEDSAVYLCASSSVWGQPQHFGDGTRLSIL.

This sequence joins TRBV6-5 and TRBJ2-5, with D unclear. Looked up from germline, CDR1 is MNHEY and CDR2 is SVGAGI. The CDR3 extends over 14 amino acids. Trimming took off 9 bases at V and 4 bases at J, with 18 bases between the two ends. The DNA for the CDR3 is TGTGCCAGTGGTAGCCTGGGGTCAGGAGAGACCCAGTACTTC. It specifies CASGSLGSGETQYF.

The chain links TRBV20-1 to TRBJ2-5; 9 bases fit TRBD1. The CDR3 has 14 residues. The V gene's germline CDR1 is DFQATT and CDR2 SNEGSKA (reference sequence). Trimming cost V 5 bases and J 6 bases; bases outside gene matches: 10. CDR3 amino acids: CSARRDRDEQTQYF. The DNA of the CDR3 is TGCAGTGCTCGCCGGGACAGGGATGAACAGACCCAGTACTTC.

This chain joins TRBV5-1 and TRBJ2-7; 8 bases line up with TRBD1. J was trimmed by 0 bases and V by 4 bases; bases with no gene match: 12. The CDR3 runs 17 residues. The V gene's germline CDR1 is SGHRS and CDR2 YFSETQ. The CDR3 here is CASSTRDRTQSSYEQYF. For the CDR3, the DNA is TGCGCCAGCAGCACCCGGGACAGGACACAAAGCTCCTACGAGCAGTACTTC.

The chain combines TRBV27 with TRBJ2-1; maybe TRBD1 (5 bases). There are 15 residues in the CDR3. Germline CDR1 is MNHEY and CDR2 is SMNVEV (reference sequence). V shed 5 bases and J shed 3 bases, with 14 bases lying between them. In DNA form, the CDR3 reads TGTGCCAGCAGTAGGCAGGGTCCAGTCTACAATGAGCAGTTCTTC. Translation: CASSRQGPVYNEQFF.

The chain carries TRBV20-1 and TRBJ2-7; possibly TRBD1 for D (6 bases). The CDR3 has 13 amino acids. The germline V gene encodes CDR1 DFQATT and CDR2 SNEGSKA (reference sequence). The ends were cut back, 3 bases at V and 2 bases at J, with 11 bases in the middle. The CDR3 DNA reads as TGCAGTGCTAGTTTGGGGGCTCCCTACGAGCAGTACTTC. Its translation is CSASLGAPYEQYF.

The V call is TRBV5-1, the J call TRBJ2-3; 8 positions match TRBD2. The germline CDR1 and CDR2 sequences are SGHRS and YFSETQ. Trimming cost V 6 bases and J 6 bases; bases outside gene matches: 6. The CDR3 is 13 residues long. DNA of the CDR3: TGCGCCAGCACCCCTAGCGGGCGCGATACGCAGTATTTT. Amino acid sequence: CASTPSGRDTQYF.

The chain carries TRBV20-1 and TRBJ2-7, with D hard to call. V was clipped by 3 bases and J by 3 bases, with 9 bases between them. There are 12 residues in the CDR3. The V gene's germline CDR1 is DFQATT and CDR2 SNEGSKA (reference sequence). Here the CDR3 DNA reads TGCAGTGCTAGCGTAAACTTCTACGAGCAGTACTTC. Amino acids: CSASVNFYEQYF.

The rearrangement joins TRBV2 to TRBJ2-1; 13 bases agree with TRBD2. This CDR3 region has 11 residues. J lost 11 bases, V lost 11 bases, and 3 bases had no gene match. Germline CDR1 SNHLY, CDR2 FYNNEI. In DNA, the CDR3 is TGTGCCTCTGGGACTAGCGGGAAGCAGTTCTTC. Translating it yields CASGTSGKQFF.

The V call is TRBV7-2, the J call TRBJ2-5; TRBD2 aligns across 10 bases. Germline V CDR1 and CDR2: SGHTA, FQGNSA. Germline trimming cut 1 base from V and 4 bases from J; bases unmatched to any gene: 9. CDR3 length: 17 amino acids. The CDR3 loop reads CASSLGFSGGPGETQYF. In DNA form, the CDR3 reads TGTGCCAGCAGCTTAGGATTTAGCGGGGGGCCGGGAGAGACCCAGTACTTC.

The chain carries TRBV9 and TRBJ1-2; unclear D gene. V was shortened by 3 bases and J by 2 bases, with 11 bases between the two germline ends. The germline CDR1 and CDR2 sequences are SGDLS and YYNGEE. CDR3 size: 14 residues. CDR3 in DNA: TGTGCCAGCAGCGCCTTCGGTCCAAACTATGGCTACACCTTC. It translates to CASSAFGPNYGYTF. The full variable domain, rest sourced from reference TRBV9 and TRBJ1-2, is DSGVTQTPKHLITATGQRVTLRCSPRSGDLSVYWYQQSLDQGLQFLIQYYNGEERAKGNILERFSAQQFPDLHSELNLSSLELGDSALYFCASSAFGPNYGYTFGSGTRLTVV.

The genes are TRBV7-8 and TRBJ1-6; a possible D gene is TRBD1 (5 bases). V was pared by 0 bases and J by 6 bases, with 6 bases between. The CDR3 totals 14 residues. The germline gives CDR1 SGHVS, CDR2 FQNEAQ. The CDR3 region is CASSLARANSPLHF. The DNA of the CDR3 is TGTGCCAGCAGCTTAGCCAGGGCTAATTCACCCCTCCACTTT.

The chain has TRBV30 and TRBJ2-1, with TRBD2 matching 8 bases. CDR3 size: 14 residues. J lost 6 bases, V lost 3 bases, and 7 bases had no gene match. Germline V lookup: CDR1 GTSNPN, CDR2 SVGIG (reference sequence). The CDR3 reads CAWREAGGLNEQFF. In DNA, the CDR3 is TGTGCCTGGAGGGAGGCGGGGGGTCTCAATGAGCAGTTCTTC.

There are a few counts of this clonotype. The V gene is TRBV4-3, the J gene TRBJ1-3; D remains unclear. Germline CDR1 and CDR2: LGHNA and YSLEER. This CDR3 comprises 14 residues. Trimming pared 0 bases from V and 3 bases from J, leaving 6 bases between. CDR3 bases: TGCGCCAGCAGCCAAGACAGCTATGGAAACACCATATATTTT. Translation gives CASSQDSYGNTIYF.

V gene TRBV3-1 combines with J gene TRBJ2-1; no definite D call. The V gene lost 2 bases and the J gene lost 4 bases, with 6 bases spanning the gap. CDR1 LGHDT and CDR2 YNNKEL come from the germline V gene (reference sequence). The CDR3 runs to 13 residues. The CDR3 here is CASSQTEYNEQFF. DNA of the CDR3: TGTGCCAGCAGCCAAACTGAGTACAATGAGCAGTTCTTC.

This rearrangement joins TRBV18 to TRBJ1-1; D gene unclear. The V end lost 3 bases, the J end lost 0 bases, and 11 bases lay between the germline ends. There are 15 residues in the CDR3. Germline V gene sequence: CDR1 KGHSH, CDR2 LQKENI. CDR3 sequence: CASSPRIELNTEAFF. In DNA, the CDR3 is TGTGCCAGCTCACCTCGCATAGAACTGAACACTGAAGCTTTCTTT.